This T cell receptor (beta chain) was captured in a study of TIL therapy for anti-PD-1-resistant metastatic lung cancer. The germline V gene has CDR1 SGHRS and CDR2 YFSETQ. CDR3 length equals 15 residues. With 0 bases removed from V and 8 bases from J, the gap between germline ends came to 17 bases. The libraries were made with immunoSEQ v3. Assay used: immunoSEQ multiplex PCR; TCRdb lists only in-frame clones, some missing. Of about 49,000 clones in the sample, roughly 85% were seen once. The time point was: pre-treatment sample, taken before nivolumab and TIL therapy. The sequence derives from a man between 70 and 80 years old with non-small cell lung cancer. The chain joins TRBV5-1 to TRBJ1-2; weak D call: TRBD1 (5 bases). Sample: blood, taken at baseline. The CDR3 DNA reads as TGCGCCAGCAGCTTGGCAGGGCAGGGCGGCGGGGGCTACACCTTC. As protein: CASSLAGQGGGGYTF.